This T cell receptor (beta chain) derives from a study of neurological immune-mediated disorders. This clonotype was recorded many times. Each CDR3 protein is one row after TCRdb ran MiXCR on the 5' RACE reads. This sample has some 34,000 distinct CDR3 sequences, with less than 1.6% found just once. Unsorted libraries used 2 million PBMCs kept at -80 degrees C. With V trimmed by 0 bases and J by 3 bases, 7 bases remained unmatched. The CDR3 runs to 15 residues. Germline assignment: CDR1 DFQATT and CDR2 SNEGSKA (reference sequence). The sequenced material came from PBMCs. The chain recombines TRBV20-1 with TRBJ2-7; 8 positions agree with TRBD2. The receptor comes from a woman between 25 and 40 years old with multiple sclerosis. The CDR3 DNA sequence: TGCAGTGCTAGAGATCGGGGGACTAGGGTCTACGAGCAGTACTTC. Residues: CSARDRGTRVYEQYF.